This TCR beta chain derives from a study of cytomegalovirus exposure and HLA in healthy donors. The study, taken as a whole, reports: It was reportedly the case that the classifier diagnosed cytomegalovirus status with high specificity and sensitivity.

The assay was immunoSEQ multiplex PCR, and TCRdb's table has in-frame clones only and misses some. Of a few hundred thousand clones listed, around 91% were seen once; the top ten hold 3.1%. Among the 110 or so subjects of the validation cohort, separate from the approximately 700-subject first cohort, were the donors. Concerning this clone: No antigen is known for it.

Sequencing used PBMCs. The TCR originated in a woman aged 25 to 45 in good health and CMV-seronegative.

CDR3 nucleotide sequence: TGTGCCAGCAGCCTCATAGCGGGTGGAGAGACCCAGTACTTC. Its protein is CASSLIAGGETQYF. V and J are TRBV6-6 and TRBJ2-5, with TRBD2 matching 7 bases. Germline CDR1 MNHNY, CDR2 SVGAGI (reference sequence). The trim removed 6 bases at V and 4 bases at J, leaving 8 bases unmatched. This CDR3 spans 14 amino acids.